This TCR beta chain was sequenced in a study of blood T cell repertoires in COVID-19. This clone came up once. Sequencing used immunoSEQ multiplex PCR; TCRdb keeps in-frame clones, though not all of them. Among about 440,000 clones listed, 90% were seen once. The CDR3 consists of 14 residues. Trimming cost V 2 bases and J 4 bases, with 11 bases left between them. Germline CDR1 reads LGHDT; CDR2 reads YNNKEL (reference sequence). The clonotype originates from a man in his late teens or twenties who had recovered from COVID-19. The material sequenced was PBMCs or T cells enriched from blood (not recorded which). The rearrangement uses TRBV3-1 (or the pseudogene TRBV3-2) and TRBJ1-1; TRBD1 might be the D (5 bases). As DNA, the CDR3 is TGTGCCAGCAGCCAACCAGGGTGGGGCACTGAAGCTTTCTTT. The encoded protein is CASSQPGWGTEAFF.